The T cell receptor beta chain described here comes from a study of yellow fever vaccine responses in identical twins. Study conclusions and caveats: After vaccination, twins' T cell response reportedly seemed partly convergent, partly personalized.

On this clonotype: The antigen is undetermined.

Via MiXCR, TCRdb re-called the RT-PCR reads, giving one row per CDR3 protein. The sample shows 30,000 to 40,000 distinct CDR3 sequences, roughly three fifths of them seen only once. CDR1 is LNHDA and CDR2 is SQIVND in the germline V gene (reference sequence). The CDR3 is made up of 13 amino acids. Between the trimmed V and J ends, which lost 10 bases and 8 bases, there was a span of 18 bases. J is TRBJ2-1 and V is TRBV19, with D unresolved. The TCR comes from a woman aged 18-30 years who received the yellow fever vaccine. Sequences were derived from T cells from blood (PBMCs), unsorted or a sorted subset (not recorded which), sampled before or after yellow fever vaccination (not recorded which). The CDR3 loop reads CATSSITGDEQFF. DNA of the CDR3: TGTGCCACCAGTAGTATAACGGGCGATGAGCAGTTCTTC.